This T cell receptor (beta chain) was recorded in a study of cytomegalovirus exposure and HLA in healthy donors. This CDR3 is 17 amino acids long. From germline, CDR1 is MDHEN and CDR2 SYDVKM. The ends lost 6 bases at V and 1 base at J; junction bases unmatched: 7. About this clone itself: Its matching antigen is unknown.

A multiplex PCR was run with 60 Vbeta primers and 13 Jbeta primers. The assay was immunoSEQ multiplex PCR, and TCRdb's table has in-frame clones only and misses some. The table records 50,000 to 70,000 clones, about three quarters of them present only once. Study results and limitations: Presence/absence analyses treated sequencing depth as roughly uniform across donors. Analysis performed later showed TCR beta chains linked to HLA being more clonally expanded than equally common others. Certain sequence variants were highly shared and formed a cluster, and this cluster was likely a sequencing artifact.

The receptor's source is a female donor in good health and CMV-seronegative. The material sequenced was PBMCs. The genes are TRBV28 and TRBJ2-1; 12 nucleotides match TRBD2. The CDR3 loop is CASSQTSGGLSYNEQFF. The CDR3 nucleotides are TGTGCCAGCAGCCAGACTAGCGGGGGACTTTCCTACAATGAGCAGTTCTTC.